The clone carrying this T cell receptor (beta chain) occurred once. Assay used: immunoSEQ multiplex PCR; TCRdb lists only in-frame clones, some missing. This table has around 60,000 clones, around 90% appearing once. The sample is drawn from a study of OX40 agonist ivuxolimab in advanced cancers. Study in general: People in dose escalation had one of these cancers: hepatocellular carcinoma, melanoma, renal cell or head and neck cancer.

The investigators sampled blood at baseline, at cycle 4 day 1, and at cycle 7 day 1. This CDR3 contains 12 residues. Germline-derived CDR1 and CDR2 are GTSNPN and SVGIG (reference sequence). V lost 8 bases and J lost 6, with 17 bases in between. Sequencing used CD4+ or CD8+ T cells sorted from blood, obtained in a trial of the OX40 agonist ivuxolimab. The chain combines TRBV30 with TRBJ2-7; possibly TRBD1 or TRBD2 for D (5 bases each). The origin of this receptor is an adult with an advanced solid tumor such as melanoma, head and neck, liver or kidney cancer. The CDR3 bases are TGTGCCCTGGGGCAGGACTTTACCGAGCAGTACTTC. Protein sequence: CALGQDFTEQYF.